This T cell receptor (beta chain) was profiled in a study of shared clonotypes between healthy human individuals. Study background: Aged 18 to 49, the donors were a couple of women and a few men. Three CD4 naive, three CD4 memory, two CD8 naive and one CD8 memory plate were used per donor.

Germline V gene data show CDR1 as MRHNA and CDR2 as SNTAGT. V was trimmed by 5 bases and J by 3 bases, leaving 10 bases between them. This CDR3 region has 14 residues. Profiled with immunoSEQ multiplex PCR; TCRdb holds only in-frame clones, not every one. Of almost 750,000 clones in the sample, just under 75% were seen once. This TCR came from a woman aged 25 to 39 in good health. Material: memory CD4+ T cells sorted from blood. Indicated subset: CD45RA-negative fraction. The gene calls are TRBV6-4 and TRBJ2-2; D is unresolved. CDR3 protein: CASSISSDTGELFF. CDR3 DNA sequence: TGTGCCAGCAGTATTTCCTCGGACACCGGGGAGCTGTTTTTT.